Presented here are 29 T cell receptor beta chains from one specimen sequenced in a study of T cell repertoires in cytomegalovirus infection. TCRdb recomputed calls from the reads with MiXCR, one row per CDR3 protein. The data contain about 890,000 distinct CDR3 sequences, about 33% of them singletons. Their antigens remain unidentified. The sample was cultured CD8+ T cells from PBMCs, taken from culture after CMV antigen stimulation. These receptors originate from a human donor in good health (CMV status not recorded). Some clones in this sample may be carry-over from other donors' samples.

Only a few counts were recorded for this clonotype. This sequence joins TRBV6-5 and TRBJ1-1; D is unresolved. V was trimmed by 0 bases and J by 1 base, leaving 6 bases between them. CDR3 length equals 14 residues. Germline V gene lookup returns CDR1 MNHEY and CDR2 SVGAGI. CDR3 region: CASSYSIANTEAFF. As DNA, the CDR3 is TGTGCCAGCAGTTACTCGATTGCGAACACTGAAGCTTTCTTT.

This chain uses TRBV6-1 with TRBJ1-2, with a weak D call TRBD1 (5 bases). The CDR3 runs 15 residues. The germline V and J ends were trimmed by 7 bases and 4 bases, with 19 bases remaining between them. Germline V gives CDR1 MNHNS, CDR2 SASEGT. The CDR3 loop is CASNQQGTASYGYTF. The CDR3 bases are TGTGCCAGCAATCAACAAGGGACGGCGAGCTATGGCTACACCTTC.

This clonotype was recorded at least ten times. The CDR3 here is CASSRGGQGHTGELFF. For the CDR3, the DNA is TGTGCCAGCAGCAGGGGGGGACAGGGTCACACCGGGGAGCTGTTTTTT. The rearrangement links TRBV12-3 or TRBV12-4 to TRBJ2-2, with 9 bases identical to TRBD1. The trim removed 6 bases at V and 3 bases at J, leaving 8 bases unmatched. CDR3 size: 16 residues.

CDR3 protein: CASSYSIRNEQFF. The CDR3 DNA sequence: TGTGCCAGCAGTTACTCGATCCGCAATGAGCAGTTCTTC. The rearrangement joins TRBV6-2 or TRBV6-3 to TRBJ2-1; D ambiguous. CDR1 MNHEY and CDR2 SVGEGT come from the germline V gene. This CDR3 is built from 13 residues. V was pared by 0 bases and J by 6 bases, with 6 bases between.

This clonotype has ten or more counts. The V and J genes are TRBV7-2 and TRBJ2-5; 10 positions agree with TRBD2. This CDR3 has 15 amino acids. CDR1 and CDR2 (germline): SGHTA, FQGNSA. Germline trimming cut 4 bases from V and 5 bases from J; bases unmatched to any gene: 7. CDR3 nucleotide sequence: TGTGCCAGCAGCTGGGTGGGGACTAGCGAGGAGACCCAGTACTTC. This gives the protein CASSWVGTSEETQYF.

This clonotype showed up just a few times. The rearrangement uses TRBV28 and TRBJ2-7; D might be TRBD2 (5 bases). The CDR3 has 19 residues. With 6 bases removed from V and 4 bases from J, the gap between germline ends came to 31 bases. Germline V gene data show CDR1 as MDHEN and CDR2 as SYDVKM. CDR3 nucleotides: TGTGCCAGCAGCCACTTATGGGAGTCGACGGGGAAGGTGAGGTACGAGCAGTACGTC. Encoded protein: CASSHLWESTGKVRYEQYV.

The chain has TRBV19 and TRBJ2-3; D gene ambiguous. V shed 6 bases and J shed 0 bases, with 13 bases lying between them. This CDR3 spans 15 amino acids. The V gene's germline CDR1 is LNHDA and CDR2 SQIVND (reference sequence). CDR3 DNA: TGTGCCAGTAGCCCATCCCAGCTTAGCACAGATACGCAGTATTTT. It specifies CASSPSQLSTDTQYF.

The V gene is TRBV19, the J gene TRBJ1-5; the D gene is possibly TRBD1 (5 bases). The V end lost 3 bases, the J end lost 3 bases, and 12 bases lay between the germline ends. This CDR3 spans 15 amino acids. CDR1 is LNHDA, CDR2 SQIVND, per germline (reference sequence). The CDR3 DNA is TGTGCCAGTAGTATTAAATGGGGGACCAATCAGCCCCAGCATTTT. It specifies CASSIKWGTNQPQHF.

V is TRBV19 and J is TRBJ2-4, with D tentatively TRBD2 (6 bases). The length of the CDR3 is 16 residues. V lost 3 bases to trimming and J lost 1 base, with 13 bases between them. Germline assignment: CDR1 LNHDA and CDR2 SQIVND (reference sequence). The CDR3 DNA follows: TGTGCCAGTAGTATTCCAGAAGGGAGGGCCAAAAACATTCAGTACTTC. Translation gives CASSIPEGRAKNIQYF.

There are a few counts of this clonotype. This rearrangement joins TRBV6-4 to TRBJ1-6; D perhaps matches TRBD1 (6 bases). The length of the CDR3 is 14 residues. The germline CDR1 and CDR2 sequences are MRHNA and SNTAGT. Trimming took 9 bases from V and 6 from J, leaving 15 bases between them. CDR3 coding DNA: TGTGCCAGTCCACAGGGAACATGTAATTCACCCCTCCACTTT. It yields the protein CASPQGTCNSPLHF.

The chain links TRBV29-1 to TRBJ2-1; TRBD1 agrees at 8 bases. Germline CDR1 SQVTM, CDR2 ANQGSEA. CDR3 length: 13 residues. The CDR3 spells CRVDRVPGNEQFF. Written as DNA, the CDR3 is TGCAGAGTGGACAGGGTACCCGGTAATGAGCAGTTCTTC.

The gene calls are TRBV6-6 and TRBJ2-1, with TRBD2 matching over 8 bases. CDR1 is MNHNY and CDR2 is SVGAGI in the germline V gene (reference sequence). With 2 bases clipped from V and 13 bases from J, the junction kept 1 base outside the gene matches. This CDR3 has 11 amino acids. The CDR3 sequence: CASSYGTRQFF. The DNA for the CDR3 is TGTGCCAGCAGTTACGGGACTAGACAGTTCTTC.

This chain links TRBV6-5 with TRBJ1-2, with TRBD1 as a possible D gene (5 bases). V was pared by 6 bases and J by 8 bases, with 10 bases between. The germline CDR1 and CDR2 sequences are MNHEY and SVGAGI. CDR3 length: 11 amino acids. DNA for the CDR3: TGTGCCAGCAGGGACATTGACGGCTACACCTTC. It translates to CASRDIDGYTF.

The rearrangement uses TRBV27 and TRBJ2-5; 7 positions agree with TRBD1. Trimming took 5 bases from V and 2 from J; bases not matched to a gene: 17. The CDR3 loop spans 18 amino acids. Germline V gives CDR1 MNHEY, CDR2 SMNVEV (reference sequence). In nucleotides, the CDR3 is TGTGCCAGCAGTCCGTTTCCGCGACAGGGAGTGGAGCAAGAGACCCAGTACTTC. Protein: CASSPFPRQGVEQETQYF.

This clonotype occurred a few times. The chain employs TRBV6-6 and TRBJ2-1, with TRBD2 matching 9 bases. The CDR3 runs 17 residues. V dropped 10 bases and J dropped 0; count of bases not matched to a gene: 13. From germline, CDR1 is MNHNY and CDR2 SVGAGI (reference sequence). This CDR3 reads CAILLAGLKSSYNEQFF. The CDR3 DNA follows: TGTGCCATCCTCCTAGCGGGGCTTAAAAGCTCCTACAATGAGCAGTTCTTC.

The CDR3 spells CASPPTDRGRPGELFF. The CDR3 bases are TGTGCCTCCCCCCCGACTGACAGGGGGCGTCCCGGGGAGCTGTTTTTT. The V and J genes are TRBV7-9 and TRBJ2-2; TRBD1 matches at 10 bases. Germline V gene sequence: CDR1 SEHNR, CDR2 FQNEAQ (reference sequence). V dropped 11 bases and J dropped 6; count of bases not matched to a gene: 15. This CDR3 contains 16 residues.

This clonotype occurred a few times. The chain has TRBV15 and TRBJ2-7, with D perhaps matching TRBD2 (7 bases). V shed 5 bases and J shed 0 bases, with 20 bases lying between them. The CDR3 has 17 residues. Per the germline V gene, CDR1 is LNHNV and CDR2 is YYDKDF (reference sequence). The CDR3 reads CATSSLGEGGSSYEQYV. CDR3 DNA: TGTGCCACCAGCTCCCTGGGTGAGGGGGGGAGCTCCTACGAGCAGTACGTC.

This clonotype was detected a few times. This chain uses TRBV2 with TRBJ2-1; possibly TRBD1 or TRBD2 for D (6 bases each). V lost 10 bases and J 6 bases, leaving 10 bases between the germline ends. Germline CDR1 reads SNHLY; CDR2 reads FYNNEI. CDR3 length: 11 residues. The CDR3 DNA follows: TGTGCCACCAAGGGGGGCAATGAGCAGTTCTTC. Translation: CATKGGNEQFF.

This clonotype appeared a few times. As DNA, the CDR3 is TGTGCCAGCATCAATGGGGCGGAGCAGTTCTTC. As protein: CASINGAEQFF. The chain carries TRBV6-1 and TRBJ2-1, with D possibly being TRBD1 (5 bases). Germline V lookup: CDR1 MNHNS, CDR2 SASEGT. With 7 bases removed from V and 10 bases from J, the gap between germline ends came to 11 bases. The CDR3 consists of 11 residues.

This clonotype was observed a few times. CDR3 coding DNA: TGTGCCAGCAGCTCACCGGTGACAGCAAACACCGGGGAGCTGTTTTTT. Translated, it gives CASSSPVTANTGELFF. The rearrangement joins TRBV7-8 to TRBJ2-2; TRBD1 is a possible D gene (5 bases). With 4 bases removed from V and 2 bases from J, the gap between germline ends came to 14 bases. This CDR3 comprises 16 residues. Germline V CDR1 and CDR2: SGHVS, FQNEAQ.

This clonotype has just a few counts. This rearrangement joins TRBV7-6 to TRBJ1-1; the D gene is possibly TRBD1 (6 bases). The CDR3 has 13 residues. With 5 bases removed from V and 4 bases from J, the gap between germline ends came to 11 bases. Germline V gene sequence: CDR1 SGHVS, CDR2 FNYEAQ. CDR3 nucleotides: TGTGCCAGCAGCGCCGGGACAAGCACTGAAGCTTTCTTT. It codes for CASSAGTSTEAFF. Variable domain in full (rest from reference TRBV7-6 and TRBJ1-1): GAGVSQSPRYKVTKRGQDVALRCDPISGHVSLYWYRQALGQGPEFLTYFNYEAQQDKSGLPNDRFSAERPEGSISTLTIQRTEQRDSAMYRCASSAGTSTEAFFGQGTRLTVV.

The genes are TRBV7-9 and TRBJ2-2; 7 bases map to TRBD1. CDR1 is SEHNR and CDR2 is FQNEAQ in the germline V gene (reference sequence). The CDR3 has 17 amino acids. V was pared by 1 base and J by 3 bases, with 8 bases of the junction left unmatched. The CDR3 nucleotides are TGTGCCAGCAGCTTAGGGTCCCAGGGGGACCACACCGGGGAGCTGTTTTTT. It translates to CASSLGSQGDHTGELFF.

This clonotype was found a few times. The rearrangement joins TRBV6-5 to TRBJ2-5; D gene uncertain. The CDR3 is made up of 12 amino acids. V lost 6 bases to trimming and J lost 3 bases, with 8 bases between them. Germline V gives CDR1 MNHEY, CDR2 SVGAGI. The CDR3 sequence is CASRKRKETQYF. The CDR3 region has the DNA TGTGCCAGCAGAAAAAGGAAAGAGACCCAGTACTTC.

The chain links TRBV27 to TRBJ1-1, with TRBD1 matching 9 bases. Germline V gene data show CDR1 as MNHEY and CDR2 as SMNVEV (reference sequence). With 5 bases clipped from V and 0 bases from J, the junction kept 10 bases outside the gene matches. The CDR3 is 17 residues long. The CDR3 nucleotides are TGTGCCAGCAGTATCGTCCCGGGACAGGGTTTGAACACTGAAGCTTTCTTT. Translated: CASSIVPGQGLNTEAFF.

This clonotype was counted a few times. V gene TRBV9 combines with J gene TRBJ1-1; D remains ambiguous. Germline V gene lookup returns CDR1 SGDLS and CDR2 YYNGEE. The CDR3 is 14 amino acids. The V end was cut by 5 bases, the J end by 3 bases, with 14 bases between. The CDR3: CASSVIEGYTEAFF. Written as DNA, the CDR3 is TGTGCCAGCAGTGTAATCGAAGGTTACACTGAAGCTTTCTTT.

V usage is TRBV2 and J usage is TRBJ1-2, with a tentative D call TRBD1 (6 bases). Germline V gene data show CDR1 as SNHLY and CDR2 as FYNNEI. The V and J ends lost 1 base and 2 bases respectively, with 14 bases between them. This CDR3 region has 16 residues. The CDR3 is CASSEEGRGANYGYTF. CDR3 sequence (DNA): TGTGCCAGCAGTGAAGAGGGAAGGGGGGCCAACTATGGCTACACCTTC.

This clonotype has more than one count but fewer than ten. The chain employs TRBV7-8 and TRBJ2-7; D uncertain. Germline CDR1 reads SGHVS; CDR2 reads FQNEAQ. The ends were cut back, 0 bases at V and 1 base at J, with 10 bases in the middle. CDR3 length: 15 amino acids. CDR3 DNA: TGTGCCAGCAGCTTAGCCCATGCGGCTTCCTACGAGCAGTACTTC. This translates into CASSLAHAASYEQYF.

The V gene is TRBV10-3, the J gene TRBJ1-5; D perhaps matches TRBD1 (5 bases). V was clipped by 6 bases and J by 6 bases, with 15 bases between them. Germline V CDR1 and CDR2: ENHRY, SYGVKD. The CDR3 covers 14 residues. CDR3 sequence reads: CAISPGGEGQPQHF. The CDR3 DNA reads as TGTGCCATCAGCCCGGGGGGGGAAGGTCAGCCCCAGCATTTT.

The V and J genes are TRBV6-2 or TRBV6-3 and TRBJ2-5; TRBD2 agrees at 9 bases. CDR1 is MNHEY and CDR2 is SVGEGT in the germline V gene. The CDR3 spans 18 residues. After removal of 0 bases from V and 1 base from J, the junction contained 9 bases not matched to a gene. The CDR3, as DNA: TGTGCCAGCAGTTACTCGAGTAGAGCGGGGGGTCCCCAAGAGACCCAGTACTTC. Its protein is CASSYSSRAGGPQETQYF.